Listed below are T cell receptor beta chains from one sample, sequenced in a study of cytomegalovirus exposure and HLA in healthy donors. Assay used: immunoSEQ multiplex PCR; TCRdb lists only in-frame clones, some missing. The sample contains roughly 190,000 clones, about 85% of which appear only once. Sample: PBMCs. These receptors were collected from a man in his forties or fifties in good health and CMV-seronegative. The CDR3 runs from the conserved cysteine through the conserved F or W. Fields, in order: D gene, V gene, J gene, clone size, CDR3 protein, CDR3 DNA. The D gene is left open where the match is weak. Where a row states a size, it is once, few, many or the class of an expanded clone; other rows omit it.

>.|TRBV5-6|TRBJ1-4|few
CASSLETGVNEKLFF
TGTGCCAGCAGCTTGGAGACAGGAGTTAATGAAAAACTGTTTTTT
>.|TRBV7-9|TRBJ1-2|.
CASSLDYPDSYTF
TGTGCCAGCAGCTTAGACTACCCGGACAGTTACACCTTC
>.|TRBV5-1|TRBJ2-7|.
CASSSLSGEASYEQYF
TGCGCCAGCAGCTCATTGTCGGGGGAGGCCTCCTACGAGCAGTACTTC
>.|TRBV2|TRBJ2-3|.
CASRGTGSGNTQYF
TGTGCCAGCAGGGGGACTGGCAGTGGTAATACGCAGTATTTT
>TRBD1|TRBV7-9|TRBJ2-3|.
CSSSNRGQGLDTQYF
TGTTCCAGCAGCAATAGGGGACAGGGGCTGGATACGCAGTATTTT
>.|TRBV5-5|TRBJ2-7|.
CASSLLHGSWSEQYF
TGTGCCAGCAGCTTGCTCCACGGGTCGTGGAGCGAGCAGTACTTC
>.|TRBV10-3|TRBJ1-2|.
CAISDGQAYGYTF
TGTGCCATCAGTGATGGGCAGGCCTACGGCTACACCTTC
>.|TRBV6-5|TRBJ1-6|.
CASSWKPGLSPLHF
TGTGCCAGCAGTTGGAAACCAGGGCTTTCACCCCTCCACTTT
>.|TRBV7-9|TRBJ1-1|.
CASSQIDGANTEAFF
TGTGCCAGCAGCCAGATCGACGGAGCAAACACTGAAGCTTTCTTT
>.|TRBV7-2|TRBJ2-3|once
CATKPPGLREGGTQYF
TGTGCCACCAAACCACCGGGCCTCAGGGAGGGGGGTACGCAGTATTTT
>.|TRBV4-1|TRBJ1-2|.
CASSQVVQVPPGYTF
TGCGCCAGCAGCCAAGTCGTGCAGGTTCCCCCTGGCTACACCTTC
>.|TRBV28|TRBJ1-2|few
CASSLSVIDYGYTF
TGTGCCAGCAGTTTATCGGTCATCGACTATGGCTACACCTTC
>.|TRBV29-1|TRBJ1-2|once
CSVDNLREANYGYTF
TGCAGCGTTGACAACCTCCGGGAAGCTAACTATGGCTACACCTTC
>.|TRBV2|TRBJ2-7|.
CASRQGVFEQYF
TGTGCCAGTCGGCAGGGTGTTTTCGAGCAGTACTTC
>.|TRBV4-1|TRBJ1-5|few
CASSQGGLYGGQPQHF
TGCGCCAGCAGCCAAGGGGGGTTATACGGGGGACAGCCCCAGCATTTT
>TRBD2|TRBV7-8|TRBJ2-1|few
CASSLGGGRGVGHNEQFF
TGTGCCAGCAGCTTAGGAGGCGGGAGGGGGGTAGGCCACAATGAGCAGTTCTTC
>TRBD1|TRBV5-4|TRBJ2-2|.
CASSTQGQAGELFF
TGTGCCAGCAGCACACAGGGGCAGGCCGGGGAGCTGTTTTTT
>TRBD1|TRBV6-5|TRBJ2-7|.
CASSYLGTGRTGEQYF
TGTGCCAGCAGTTACTTAGGGACAGGGAGGACGGGCGAGCAGTACTTC
>.|TRBV6-1|TRBJ1-4|.
CASSAFPGTFPEKLFF
TGTGCCAGCAGTGCTTTCCCCGGGACATTCCCTGAAAAACTGTTTTTT
>.|TRBV29-1|TRBJ1-2|.
CSVPEGPYGYTF
TGCAGCGTTCCGGAGGGCCCCTATGGCTACACCTTC
>TRBD1|TRBV4-2|TRBJ1-1|.
CASSQAYRGRTEAFF
TGTGCCAGCAGCCAAGCGTACAGGGGGAGAACTGAAGCTTTCTTT
>TRBD2|TRBV6-5|TRBJ2-7|once
CASSPTGTTLYEQYF
TGTGCCAGCAGCCCCACCGGGACTACACTATACGAGCAGTACTTC
>TRBD1|TRBV29-1|TRBJ2-1|.
CSALGTGVYNEQFF
TGCAGCGCCCTTGGGACAGGGGTATACAATGAGCAGTTCTTC
>.|TRBV2|TRBJ1-4|few
CASRGRGLGNEKLFF
TGTGCCAGCCGGGGCAGGGGATTGGGCAATGAAAAACTGTTTTTT
>.|TRBV12-5|TRBJ2-5|.
CASGYGLETQYF
TGTGCTAGTGGCTATGGTCTAGAGACCCAGTACTTC
>.|TRBV27|TRBJ2-7|.
CASSLRANYEQYF
TGTGCCAGCAGTTTAAGAGCAAACTACGAGCAGTACTTC
>TRBD2|TRBV2|TRBJ2-7|.
CASIGGGTDYEQYF
TGTGCCAGCATTGGGGGGGGGACCGACTACGAGCAGTACTTC
>.|TRBV29-1|TRBJ2-7|.
CSVVGVEQYF
TGCAGCGTTGTCGGGGTCGAGCAGTACTTC
>TRBD1|TRBV7-9|TRBJ1-1|.
CSSTWGTGFRHTEAFF
TGTTCCAGCACCTGGGGGACAGGGTTTAGGCACACTGAAGCTTTCTTT
>.|TRBV11-2|TRBJ2-5|.
CASSLGGGVETQYF
TGTGCCAGCAGCTTAGGGGGAGGAGTGGAGACCCAGTACTTC
>.|TRBV11-2|TRBJ2-3|.
CASSVSGVRTDTQYF
TGTGCCAGCAGCGTCTCGGGGGTCCGCACAGATACGCAGTATTTT
>TRBD2|TRBV9|TRBJ2-1|.
CASSATSGGPWDEQFF
TGTGCCAGCAGCGCGACTAGCGGGGGCCCTTGGGATGAGCAGTTCTTC
>.|TRBV30|TRBJ1-2|.
CAWRNLGGYTF
TGTGCCTGGAGAAACCTGGGCGGCTACACCTTC
>.|TRBV5-6|TRBJ1-1|.
CASESGVSEAFF
TGTGCCAGCGAATCCGGGGTCTCTGAAGCTTTCTTT
>.|TRBV7-2|TRBJ2-3|.
CASNGNGDTQYF
TGTGCCAGCAACGGGAACGGGGATACGCAGTATTTT
>.|TRBV5-1|TRBJ2-5|.
CASSLDRPETQYF
TGCGCCAGCAGCTTGGACAGGCCGGAGACCCAGTACTTC
>TRBD1|TRBV27|TRBJ1-2|.
CASSPRTGYGYTF
TGTGCCAGCAGTCCACGGACAGGCTATGGCTACACCTTC
>.|TRBV29-1|TRBJ1-2|.
CSTAGGQGYTF
TGCAGCACCGCCGGGGGGCAGGGCTACACCTTC
>.|TRBV19|TRBJ2-7|.
CASSPLRTSDHEQYF
TGTGCCAGTAGTCCCCTTCGGACAAGTGATCACGAGCAGTACTTC
>.|TRBV14|TRBJ2-5|.
CASSQAPLLRETQYF
TGTGCCAGCAGCCAAGCCCCCCTCTTGAGGGAGACCCAGTACTTC